This T cell receptor beta chain was recovered during a study of blood T cell repertoires in COVID-19. Per the original data handling: Using reference gene primer amplification, nucleated cell counts were estimated. Measured with immunoSEQ multiplex PCR; TCRdb has only the in-frame clones, and not every one. V and J calls and clone size are given by that table; D and trimming were obtained from the DNA. The sample carries roughly 230,000 clones, more than 75% recorded once. The CDR3 totals 15 residues. Looked up from germline, CDR1 is MNHEY and CDR2 is SVGAGI. Trimming cost V 0 bases and J 5 bases; bases outside gene matches: 6.

The rearrangement joins TRBV6-5 to TRBJ2-5; 7 bases match TRBD1. The sample taken for sequencing was PBMCs or T cells enriched from blood (not recorded which). The clonotype originates from a man aged 25 to 45 in a cohort exposed to, infected with or recovered from COVID-19 (not recorded which). The CDR3 here is CASSYSTFRGETQYF. The CDR3 nucleotides read TGTGCCAGCAGTTACTCGACCTTCAGGGGGGAGACCCAGTACTTC.